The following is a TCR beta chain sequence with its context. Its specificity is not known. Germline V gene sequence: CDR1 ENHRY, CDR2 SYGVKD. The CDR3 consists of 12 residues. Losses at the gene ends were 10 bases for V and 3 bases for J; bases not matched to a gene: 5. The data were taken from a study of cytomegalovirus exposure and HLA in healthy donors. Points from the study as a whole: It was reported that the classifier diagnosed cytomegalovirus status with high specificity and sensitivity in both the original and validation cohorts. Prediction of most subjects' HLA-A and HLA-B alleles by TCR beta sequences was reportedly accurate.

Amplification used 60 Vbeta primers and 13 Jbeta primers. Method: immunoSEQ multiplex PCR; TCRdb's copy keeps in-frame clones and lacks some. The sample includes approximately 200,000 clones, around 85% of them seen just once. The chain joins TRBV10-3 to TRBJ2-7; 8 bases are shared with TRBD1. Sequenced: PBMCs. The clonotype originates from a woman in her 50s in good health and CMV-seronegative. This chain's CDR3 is CASDDRGYEQYF. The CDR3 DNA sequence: TGTGCCAGCGACGACAGGGGCTACGAGCAGTACTTC.